The source of this T cell receptor beta chain is a study of identical twins. Study-wide results and caveats: There were fewer insertions in abundant cord blood beta clonotypes, but memory repertoires showed no such pattern.

Germline loops: CDR1 SQVTM, CDR2 ANQGSEA. CDR3 length equals 16 residues. Concerning this clonotype: Its antigen is unidentified.

Using its own MiXCR run on the 5' RACE reads, TCRdb lists one record per CDR3 protein. Counted here are under 500,000 distinct CDR3 sequences, roughly an eighth occurring once; the ten biggest clones make up approximately 1%. The same sample was also studied in work on yellow fever vaccine responses in identical twins. That study reports: Among the twins, the vaccine T cell response reportedly seemed partly convergent and partly personalized.

Source material: CD4+ T cells sorted from blood. The chain recombines TRBV29-1 with TRBJ2-3, with D hard to call. This sequence originates from a young woman in good health. CDR3 DNA sequence: TGCATAACACACCCCCCAGCCAAAGTGATCACAGATACGCAGTATTTT. Encoded protein: CITHPPAKVITDTQYF.